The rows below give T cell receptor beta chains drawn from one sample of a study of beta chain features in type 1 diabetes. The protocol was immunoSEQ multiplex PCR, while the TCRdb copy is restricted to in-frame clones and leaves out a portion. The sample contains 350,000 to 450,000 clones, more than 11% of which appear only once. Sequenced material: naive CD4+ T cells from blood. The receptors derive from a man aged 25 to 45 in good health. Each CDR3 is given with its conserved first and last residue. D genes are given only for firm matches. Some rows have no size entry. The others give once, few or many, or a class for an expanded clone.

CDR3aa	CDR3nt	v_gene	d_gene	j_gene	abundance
CASSQIRAGLGETQYF	TGCGCCAGCAGCCAAATTAGGGCGGGACTCGGGGAGACCCAGTACTTC	TRBV4-3	-	TRBJ2-5	few
CASSLNGIVVNEQFF	TGTGCCAGCAGCTTAAACGGTATCGTGGTCAATGAGCAGTTCTTC	TRBV7-3	-	TRBJ2-1	few
CASSQVDRTHSALQNSPLHF	TGCGCCAGCAGCCAGGTAGATAGGACACACTCTGCGTTGCAAAATTCACCCCTCCACTTT	TRBV4-1	-	TRBJ1-6	-
CATGTGVDNSPLHF	TGTGCCACCGGGACAGGGGTCGATAATTCACCCCTCCACTTT	TRBV10-3	TRBD1	TRBJ1-6	-
CSVERQPYEQYF	TGCAGCGTTGAAAGACAGCCCTACGAGCAGTACTTC	TRBV29-1	-	TRBJ2-7	-
CASSDQTGSGQTQYF	TGTGCCAGCAGTGACCAGACAGGGTCGGGGCAGACCCAGTACTTC	TRBV25-1	TRBD1	TRBJ2-5	-
CASSPSPRSGELFF	TGCGCCAGCAGCCCTAGCCCACGTTCCGGGGAGCTGTTTTTT	TRBV4-3	-	TRBJ2-2	-
CASSRLGAGGVQETQYF	TGTGCCAGCAGCCGCCTCGGAGCGGGGGGAGTACAAGAGACCCAGTACTTC	TRBV7-9	TRBD2	TRBJ2-5	-
CASSHGPNTGELFF	TGTGCCAGCAGCCACGGACCTAACACCGGGGAGCTGTTTTTT	TRBV7-2	-	TRBJ2-2	-
CAWYNEKLFF	TGTGCCTGGTACAATGAAAAACTGTTTTTT	TRBV30	-	TRBJ1-4	-
CASSQEGPGLGAKNIQYF	TGCGCCAGCAGCCAAGAGGGGCCAGGACTAGGGGCCAAAAACATTCAGTACTTC	TRBV4-3	TRBD2	TRBJ2-4	many
CASEGVRTEAFF	TGTGCCAGTGAGGGAGTAAGGACTGAAGCTTTCTTT	TRBV10-3	-	TRBJ1-1	-
CASSQISTDTQYF	TGCGCCAGCTCACAGATCAGCACAGATACGCAGTATTTT	TRBV5-1	-	TRBJ2-3	-
CATSRDRPIDEQFF	TGTGCCACCAGCAGAGATCGTCCGATCGATGAGCAGTTCTTC	TRBV15	-	TRBJ2-1	-
CASSRGGRAYEQFF	TGTGCCAGCAGCCGAGGAGGCAGGGCCTATGAGCAGTTCTTC	TRBV7-2	-	TRBJ2-1	few